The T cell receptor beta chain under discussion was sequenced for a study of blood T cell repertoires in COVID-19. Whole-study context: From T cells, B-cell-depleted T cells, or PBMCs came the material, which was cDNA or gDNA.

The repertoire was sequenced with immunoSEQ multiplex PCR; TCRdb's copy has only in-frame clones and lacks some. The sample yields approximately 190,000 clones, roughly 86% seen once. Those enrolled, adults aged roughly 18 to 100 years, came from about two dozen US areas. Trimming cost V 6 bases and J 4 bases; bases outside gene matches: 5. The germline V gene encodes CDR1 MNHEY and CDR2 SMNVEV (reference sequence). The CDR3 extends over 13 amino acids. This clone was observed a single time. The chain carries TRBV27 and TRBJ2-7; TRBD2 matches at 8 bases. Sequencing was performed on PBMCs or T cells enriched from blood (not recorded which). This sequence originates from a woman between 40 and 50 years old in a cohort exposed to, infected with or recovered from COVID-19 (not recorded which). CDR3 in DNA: TGTGCCAGCAGGGGGACTAGTGTATACGAGCAGTACTTC. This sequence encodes CASRGTSVYEQYF.